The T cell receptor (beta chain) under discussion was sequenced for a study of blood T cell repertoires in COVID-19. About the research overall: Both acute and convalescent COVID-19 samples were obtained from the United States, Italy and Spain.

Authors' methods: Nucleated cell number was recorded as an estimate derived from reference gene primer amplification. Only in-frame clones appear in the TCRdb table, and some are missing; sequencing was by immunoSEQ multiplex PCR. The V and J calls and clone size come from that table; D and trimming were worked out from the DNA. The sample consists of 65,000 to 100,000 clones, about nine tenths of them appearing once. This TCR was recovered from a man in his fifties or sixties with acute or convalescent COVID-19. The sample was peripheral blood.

The chain's CDR3 is CASSFLDTQYF. The CDR3 DNA sequence: TGTGCCAGCAGTTTTCTGGATACGCAGTATTTT. The chain employs TRBV28 and TRBJ2-3; no reliable D call. V was clipped by 3 bases and J by 6 bases, with 4 bases between them. The germline gives CDR1 MDHEN, CDR2 SYDVKM. There are 11 residues in the CDR3.